The subject of this entry is one TCR beta chain. This entry comes from a study of blood T cell repertoires in COVID-19. The overall study: Spain, Italy and the United States supplied samples that represented acute and convalescent COVID-19. The analysed material was cDNA or gDNA that came from T cells, B-cell-depleted T cells, or PBMCs.

The CDR3 extends over 16 amino acids. Trimming removed 6 bases from V and 1 base from J; junction bases left unmatched: 7. Germline V gene sequence: CDR1 MDHEN, CDR2 SYDVKM. In the study's own analysis: Estimates of nucleated cell counts were drawn from the amplification of reference gene primers. Assay used: immunoSEQ multiplex PCR; TCRdb lists only in-frame clones, some missing. From that table come the V and J calls and clone size; the DNA was used to work out D and trimming. The repertoire holds around 43,000 clones, with 82% as singletons. Sequencing was performed on peripheral blood. This receptor was obtained from a human donor in a cohort sampled during active COVID-19. The chain is built from TRBV28 and TRBJ1-5, with 9 nucleotides matching TRBD1. CDR3 bases: TGTGCCAGCAGGGATCCGGGACAGGGAAGCAATCAGCCCCAGCATTTT. Encoded protein: CASRDPGQGSNQPQHF.